These 28 T cell receptor beta chains were all obtained from the same sample, sequenced in a study of vaccination and CD4 T cells after COVID-19. The Oncomine TCR Beta short-read assay sequenced DNA from cultured CD4+ T cells. Via MiXCR, TCRdb re-called the PCR reads, giving one row per CDR3 protein. The sample consists of some 13,000 distinct CDR3 sequences, around 53% of them appearing once. Their specific antigens are unknown. Specified treatment: roughly ten-day PBMC culture with coronavirus spike peptide pools or control peptides (ViraFEST assay). Material for sequencing was CD4+ T cells from blood, cultured in vitro. These receptor sequences come from a human donor who had recovered from COVID-19.

In this sample, this clonotype turned up a few times. The chain joins TRBV19 to TRBJ2-3; weak D call: TRBD2 (6 bases). The CDR3 consists of 15 residues. From germline, CDR1 is LNHDA and CDR2 SQIVND (reference sequence). V gave up 5 bases and J gave up 0 bases, with 12 bases separating them. The DNA for the CDR3 is TGTGCCAGTAGTGCCGGGACTCCTAGCACAGATACGCAGTATTTT. Translated: CASSAGTPSTDTQYF. The full variable domain, completed using reference TRBV19 and TRBJ2-3, is DGGITQSPKYLFRKEGQNVTLSCEQNLNHDAMYWYRQDPGQGLRLIYYSQIVNDFQKGDIAEGYSVSREKKESFPLTVTSAQKNPTAFYLCASSAGTPSTDTQYFGPGTRLTVL.

The chain uses TRBV7-8 and TRBJ1-1; TRBD1 aligns across 9 bases. V was clipped by 3 bases and J by 3 bases; unmatched bases: 5. CDR1 and CDR2 (germline): SGHVS, FQNEAQ. CDR3 length equals 15 residues. CDR3: CASSFNRGRDTEAFF. CDR3 coding DNA: TGTGCCAGCAGCTTCAACAGGGGGCGCGACACTGAAGCTTTCTTT.

The chain couples TRBV6-2 or TRBV6-3 to TRBJ2-5; D is possibly TRBD1 (6 bases). Trimming removed 4 bases at V and 5 bases at J, with 17 bases between. Looked up from germline, CDR1 is MNHEY and CDR2 is SVGEGT. The CDR3 contains 15 residues. CDR3 in DNA: TGTGCCAGCAGTTCGACAGGTGATGTGAGGGAGACCCAGTACTTC. Amino acids: CASSSTGDVRETQYF.

This clonotype was found a few times. This chain joins TRBV6-4 and TRBJ2-1, with 13 bases aligning to TRBD2. CDR3 length: 15 amino acids. V was clipped by 4 bases and J by 5 bases; unmatched bases: 2. Germline CDR1 is MRHNA and CDR2 is SNTAGT. In DNA, the CDR3 is TGTGCCAGCAGTGCCGGGACTAGCGGGAACAATGAGCAGTTCTTC. It specifies CASSAGTSGNNEQFF.

This clonotype was seen a single time. This chain connects TRBV20-1 to TRBJ2-1; TRBD1 matches 11 bases. CDR3 length: 14 amino acids. CDR1 is DFQATT, CDR2 SNEGSKA, per germline (reference sequence). The trim removed 4 bases at V and 8 bases at J, leaving 7 bases unmatched. CDR3 nucleotide sequence: TGCAGTGCTACTCCGGACAGGGGGCTCGATGAGCAGTTCTTC. Translated, it gives CSATPDRGLDEQFF.

This clonotype showed up just a few times. The DNA for the CDR3 is TGTGCCAGTAGTATCCTCTCTGGGATCAATCAGCCCCAGCATTTT. Amino acids: CASSILSGINQPQHF. The chain has TRBV19 and TRBJ1-5, with D uncertain. The V and J ends lost 3 bases and 3 bases respectively, with 12 bases between them. The CDR3 runs 15 residues. CDR1 and CDR2 from the germline V gene are LNHDA and SQIVND (reference sequence).

The rearrangement joins TRBV7-2 to TRBJ2-3; 7 nucleotides match TRBD2. Looked up from germline, CDR1 is SGHTA and CDR2 is FQGNSA. The CDR3 covers 14 residues. The ends lost 1 base at V and 5 bases at J; junction bases unmatched: 3. CDR3 loop: CASSLVSSGDTQYF. DNA for the CDR3: TGTGCCAGCAGCTTAGTTTCTAGCGGAGATACGCAGTATTTT.

This chain connects TRBV7-9 to TRBJ1-2; no definite D call. The germline V gene has CDR1 SEHNR and CDR2 FQNEAQ (reference sequence). The CDR3 has 11 amino acids. V lost 6 bases and J 8 bases, leaving 10 bases between the germline ends. The CDR3 is CASRKGSGYTF. CDR3 in DNA: TGTGCCAGCAGGAAAGGGTCCGGCTACACCTTC. Complete variable domain (other parts from reference TRBV7-9 and TRBJ1-2): DTGVSQNPRHKITKRGQNVTFRCDPISEHNRLYWYRQTLGQGPEFLTYFQNEAQLEKSRLLSDRFSAERPKGSFSTLEIQRTEQGDSAMYLCASRKGSGYTFGSGTRLTVV.

The rearrangement joins TRBV5-4 to TRBJ2-1; 13 nucleotides line up with TRBD2. CDR3 size: 15 residues. V dropped 2 bases and J dropped 6; count of bases not matched to a gene: 2. CDR1 is SGHNT and CDR2 is YYREEE in the germline V gene (reference sequence). The CDR3 region has the DNA TGTGCCAGCAGCTTAAGACTAGCGGGAGGCAATGAGCAGTTCTTC. This gives the protein CASSLRLAGGNEQFF.

The chain employs TRBV15 and TRBJ2-7; D perhaps matches TRBD1 (6 bases). Trimming left V 1 base short and J 3 bases short, with 10 bases between. Germline V gives CDR1 LNHNV, CDR2 YYDKDF (reference sequence). The length of the CDR3 is 14 residues. The CDR3 DNA is TGTGCCACCAGCAGAGCCGGACAGAACTACGAGCAGTACTTC. As protein: CATSRAGQNYEQYF.

This chain joins TRBV10-1 and TRBJ2-1; TRBD2 matches at 12 bases. Germline V gene lookup returns CDR1 WNHNN and CDR2 SYGVQD (reference sequence). The CDR3 is 14 residues long. Losses at the gene ends were 5 bases for V and 8 bases for J; bases not matched to a gene: 4. CDR3 sequence (DNA): TGCGCCAGCAGTAGGCTAGCGGGAGGGGATGAGCAGTTCTTC. Its translation is CASSRLAGGDEQFF.

This chain uses TRBV7-9 with TRBJ1-1; 10 bases align to TRBD1. Unmatched junction bases numbered 5, after V lost 5 bases and J lost 5 bases. The CDR3 spans 14 residues. CDR1 and CDR2 (germline): SEHNR, FQNEAQ (reference sequence). The CDR3 DNA sequence: TGTGCCAGCAGCCGACAGGGGGCTGGAACTGAAGCTTTCTTT. Its translation is CASSRQGAGTEAFF.

The table lists this clonotype with a few counts. This chain uses TRBV20-1 with TRBJ2-2; possible D gene TRBD1, 6 bases. The CDR3 runs to 14 residues. Germline V gives CDR1 DFQATT, CDR2 SNEGSKA (reference sequence). Trimming stripped 5 bases from V and 8 bases from J, with 18 bases between. The CDR3 sequence: CSAPRSGANGELFF. CDR3 bases: TGCAGTGCTCCCCGGTCAGGGGCTAATGGGGAGCTGTTTTTT.

This chain links TRBV27 with TRBJ1-5; TRBD1 agrees at 7 bases. The CDR3 covers 15 residues. Germline V gene lookup returns CDR1 MNHEY and CDR2 SMNVEV (reference sequence). The V and J ends lost 3 bases and 6 bases, in that order; junction bases with no gene match: 8. This CDR3 reads CASSLRARQGQPQHF. CDR3 nucleotides: TGTGCCAGCAGTTTGCGGGCCCGACAGGGTCAGCCCCAGCATTTT.

The chain combines TRBV20-1 with TRBJ2-7, with no clear D. The germline CDR1 and CDR2 sequences are DFQATT and SNEGSKA (reference sequence). The CDR3 has 12 amino acids. Trimming cost V 6 bases and J 3 bases, with 12 bases left between them. As DNA, the CDR3 is TGCAGTGCCGCGGTGTGGGACTACGAGCAGTACTTC. Its protein product is CSAAVWDYEQYF.

V is TRBV7-9 and J is TRBJ2-5; the D is unclear. Germline loops: CDR1 SEHNR, CDR2 FQNEAQ (reference sequence). The CDR3 is 14 residues long. Trimming took off 2 bases at V and 1 base at J, with 8 bases between the two ends. CDR3 coding DNA: TGTGCCAGCAGCTTACCGGCCGTCCAAGAGACCCAGTACTTC. It translates to CASSLPAVQETQYF.

The chain is built from TRBV20-1 and TRBJ1-2; 7 bases are a match to TRBD1. Germline trimming cut 4 bases from V and 4 bases from J; bases unmatched to any gene: 12. The CDR3 extends over 15 amino acids. Germline CDR1 DFQATT, CDR2 SNEGSKA (reference sequence). The CDR3 is CSAIVAGGIAYGYTF. The CDR3 DNA is TGCAGTGCTATAGTGGCAGGGGGTATTGCCTATGGCTACACCTTC.

This clonotype has only a few counts. The J gene is TRBJ1-1, the V gene TRBV20-1, with no clear D. Trimming removed 6 bases from V and 2 bases from J, with 13 bases in between. The CDR3 has 13 residues. Germline V gene sequence: CDR1 DFQATT, CDR2 SNEGSKA (reference sequence). The DNA for the CDR3 is TGCAGTGCCAAGGGCAGGAGAAACACTGAAGCTTTCTTT. Its translation is CSAKGRRNTEAFF.

The chain has TRBV12-3 or TRBV12-4 and TRBJ1-3; D uncertain. This CDR3 spans 15 amino acids. V was shortened by 6 bases and J by 0 bases, with 12 bases between the two germline ends. The CDR3 DNA sequence: TGTGCCAGCAGCCCTCTGGTCATCTCTGGAAACACCATATATTTT. Its translation: CASSPLVISGNTIYF.

The chain is built from TRBV6-1 and TRBJ2-4, with 9 bases identical to TRBD2. Germline V gene data show CDR1 as MNHNS and CDR2 as SASEGT. CDR3 size: 18 residues. V dropped 0 bases and J dropped 6; count of bases not matched to a gene: 12. The CDR3 region is CASSEAWVAGVAANIQYF. Here the CDR3 DNA reads TGTGCCAGCAGTGAAGCGTGGGTAGCGGGAGTGGCCGCAAACATTCAGTACTTC.

The gene calls are TRBV7-9 and TRBJ1-2, with 7 bases fitting TRBD1. CDR1 is SEHNR, CDR2 FQNEAQ, per germline (reference sequence). V shed 3 bases and J 4 bases; nucleotides not matched to a gene: 8. The CDR3 contains 15 residues. The CDR3 DNA follows: TGTGCCAGCAGCTTTTTGACAGGGAATGGCTATGGCTACACCTTC. Translating gives CASSFLTGNGYGYTF. The full variable domain, in which reference TRBV7-9 and TRBJ1-2 provide the parts outside the CDR3, is DTGVSQNPRHKITKRGQNVTFRCDPISEHNRLYWYRQTLGQGPEFLTYFQNEAQLEKSRLLSDRFSAERPKGSFSTLEIQRTEQGDSAMYLCASSFLTGNGYGYTFGSGTRLTVV.

The gene calls are TRBV10-3 and TRBJ2-7, with D uncertain. V lost 3 bases and J 6 bases, leaving 15 bases between the germline ends. Per germline, CDR1 ENHRY and CDR2 SYGVKD. There are 14 residues in the CDR3. In DNA, the CDR3 is TGTGCCATCAGTGAAGTCCCGGAGAGTGGCGAGCAGTACTTC. It is translated as CAISEVPESGEQYF.

This clonotype appeared a few times. V and J are TRBV6-2 or TRBV6-3 and TRBJ1-1; 8 nucleotides align to TRBD1. Germline V CDR1 and CDR2: MNHEY, SVGEGT. J gave up 3 bases and V 0 bases, and 9 bases lay outside the gene matches. The CDR3 sequence is 17 residues long. CDR3 nucleotide sequence: TGTGCCAGCAGTTACTCGATAGCAGGGGGCAAGGACACTGAAGCTTTCTTT. It yields the protein CASSYSIAGGKDTEAFF.

This chain uses TRBV9 with TRBJ2-5, with a possible D match to TRBD2 (5 bases). The germline V gene encodes CDR1 SGDLS and CDR2 YYNGEE. V gave up 4 bases and J gave up 5 bases, with 12 bases separating them. This CDR3 spans 13 amino acids. The CDR3: CASSRSSSETQYF. CDR3 nucleotide sequence: TGTGCCAGCAGCCGCTCTAGCAGTGAGACCCAGTACTTC.

This chain joins TRBV4-1 and TRBJ2-6, with TRBD2 matching over 14 bases. This CDR3 is 20 amino acids long. Germline V lookup: CDR1 MGHRA, CDR2 YSYEKL. V shed 0 bases and J 3 bases; nucleotides not matched to a gene: 7. The CDR3 region has the DNA TGCGCCAGCAGCCAAGATAGAGGGACTAGCGGGAGAATTGGGGCCAACGTCCTGACTTTC. The encoded protein is CASSQDRGTSGRIGANVLTF.

V usage is TRBV2 and J usage is TRBJ2-1; 7 positions agree with TRBD2. Germline CDR1 reads SNHLY; CDR2 reads FYNNEI. With V trimmed by 8 bases and J by 0 bases, 7 bases remained unmatched. The CDR3 is 15 residues long. The chain's CDR3 is CASADGGSSYNEQFF. CDR3 in DNA: TGTGCCAGCGCGGACGGCGGGAGCTCCTACAATGAGCAGTTCTTC. Looking up the rest from reference TRBV2 and TRBJ2-1 gives the full variable domain: EPEVTQTPSHQVTQMGQEVILRCVPISNHLYFYWYRQILGQKVEFLVSFYNNEISEKSEIFDDQFSVERPDGSNFTLKIRSTKLEDSAMYFCASADGGSSYNEQFFGPGTRLTVL.

A few counts support this clonotype. The V call is TRBV2, the J call TRBJ2-1; possibly TRBD2 for D (6 bases). The germline V gene encodes CDR1 SNHLY and CDR2 FYNNEI. This CDR3 spans 13 amino acids. V lost 6 bases, J lost 4 bases, and 10 bases lay in between. CDR3: CASSPGTYNEQFF. CDR3 nucleotides: TGTGCCAGCAGCCCTGGGACTTACAATGAGCAGTTCTTC.

This clonotype was counted a single time. One end of the junction varies from germline; a read error may be responsible. The chain joins TRBV2 to TRBJ2-1; D call uncertain. The CDR3 spans 13 residues. Looked up from germline, CDR1 is SNHLY and CDR2 is FYNNEI. This CDR3 is CATSPLSYNEQFF. CDR3 bases: TGTGCCACCAGTCCCCTCTCCTACAATGAGCAGTTCTTC.